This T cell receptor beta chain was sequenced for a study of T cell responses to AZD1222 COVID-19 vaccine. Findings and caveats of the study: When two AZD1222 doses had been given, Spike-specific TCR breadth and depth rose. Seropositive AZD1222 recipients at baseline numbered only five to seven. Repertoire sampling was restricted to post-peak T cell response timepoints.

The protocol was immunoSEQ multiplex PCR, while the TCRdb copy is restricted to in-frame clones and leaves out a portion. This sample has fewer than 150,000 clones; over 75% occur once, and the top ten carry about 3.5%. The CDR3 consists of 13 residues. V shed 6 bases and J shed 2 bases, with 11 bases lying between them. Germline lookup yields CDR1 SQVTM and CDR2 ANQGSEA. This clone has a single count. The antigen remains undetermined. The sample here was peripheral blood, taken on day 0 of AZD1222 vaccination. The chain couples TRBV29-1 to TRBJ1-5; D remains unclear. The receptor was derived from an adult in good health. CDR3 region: CSVAWDGNQPQHF. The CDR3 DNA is TGCAGCGTAGCATGGGATGGCAATCAGCCCCAGCATTTT.